These T cell receptor beta chains were read from a single sample in a study of blood T cells in healthy people across ages. Using its own MiXCR run on the 5' RACE reads, TCRdb lists one record per CDR3 protein. Found here are hundreds of thousands of distinct CDR3 sequences, 20% to 25% of them singletons; the top ten hold 3% to 4%. Sequencing was performed on blood. The receptors derive from a man aged 65 to 85 in good health. Each CDR3 is given without its conserved first and last residue.

V gene	J gene	CDR3 protein
TRBV20-1	TRBJ2-1	SAGGWTGFYNEQF
TRBV20-1	TRBJ2-7	SARDSHEQY
TRBV20-1	TRBJ2-5	SASRAGPPETQY
TRBV6-1	TRBJ2-5	ASSPSGTMSGETQY
TRBV21-1	TRBJ2-7	ASSKGGIQSSYEQY
TRBV3-1	TRBJ1-2	ASSHGAALYGYT
TRBV7-2	TRBJ2-2	ASSSLSRGGELF
TRBV28	.	ASSFTRTLSYEQY
TRBV7-9	TRBJ2-6	ASSPGLGSGSSGANVLT
TRBV20-1	TRBJ2-6	SARSGTAFSGANVLT
TRBV24-1	TRBJ2-2	ATSGAGYTGELF
TRBV20-1	TRBJ1-2	SARDPGIIDGYT
TRBV6-1	TRBJ2-3	ASSDPSTADTQY
TRBV20-1	TRBJ2-4	SATPGRDQWENIQY
TRBV6-1	TRBJ1-1	ASSTMGEGASTEAF
TRBV20-1	TRBJ2-3	SARVSGNWGDTQY
TRBV5-8	TRBJ2-7	ASRIGSGSPPYEQY
TRBV12-3/TRBV12-4	.	ASSPRDRAPNEQF
TRBV6-5	TRBJ2-5	ASSPRAFRKETQY
TRBV3-1	TRBJ2-1	ASSRLESYNEQF
TRBV5-1	TRBJ2-3	ASSVQSDTQY
TRBV10-3	TRBJ2-5	AIRGEQETQY
TRBV15	TRBJ2-2	ATSTGELF
TRBV5-1	TRBJ2-5	ASSLRLAEETQY
TRBV4-1	TRBJ2-1	ASSQQPVSPFSYNEQF
TRBV18	TRBJ2-5	ASSPVAGGHEPQY
TRBV20-1	TRBJ1-4	SGGRGQVGASEKLF
TRBV5-1	TRBJ2-2	ASSLASLAGGFYTGELF
TRBV20-1	TRBJ1-3	SARAGFGNTIY
TRBV25-1	TRBJ1-1	ASSDSRAGNTEAF
TRBV28	TRBJ2-1	ASSTRRGLNEQF
TRBV9	TRBJ1-3	ASSVASGGLGSGNTIY
TRBV3-1	TRBJ2-5	ASSRGTMPLQETQY
TRBV5-1	TRBJ2-4	ASSLTPRENIQY
TRBV5-1	TRBJ2-1	ASSSGQSGNEQF
TRBV6-1	TRBJ2-2	ASSEPAGGTGELF
TRBV3-1	TRBJ2-5	ASSQQSGKETQY